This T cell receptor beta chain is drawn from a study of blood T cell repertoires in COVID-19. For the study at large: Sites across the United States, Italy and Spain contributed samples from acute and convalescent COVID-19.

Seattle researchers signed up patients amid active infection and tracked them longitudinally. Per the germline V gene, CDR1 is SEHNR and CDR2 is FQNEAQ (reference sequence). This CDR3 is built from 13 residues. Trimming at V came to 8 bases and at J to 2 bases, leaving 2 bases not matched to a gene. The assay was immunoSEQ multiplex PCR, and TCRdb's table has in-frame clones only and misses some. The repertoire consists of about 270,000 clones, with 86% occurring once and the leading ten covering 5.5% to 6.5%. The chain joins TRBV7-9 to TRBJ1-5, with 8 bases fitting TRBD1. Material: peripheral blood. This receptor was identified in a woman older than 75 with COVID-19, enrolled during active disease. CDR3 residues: CASGGQGNQPQHF. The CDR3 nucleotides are TGTGCCAGCGGGGGACAGGGCAATCAGCCCCAGCATTTT.